This T cell receptor (beta chain) was identified during a study of graft-versus-host responses after intestinal transplantation. At the level of the study: Each of the recipients got a multivisceral, liver-intestinal, or isolated intestinal transplant.

This CDR3 spans 15 amino acids. CDR1 and CDR2 (germline): SQVTM, ANQGSEA. The V gene lost 4 bases and the J gene lost 8 bases, with 23 bases spanning the gap. Profiling relied on immunoSEQ multiplex PCR, and the TCRdb table lists in-frame clones only, not all of them. The sample carries fewer than 120,000 clones, roughly 95% recorded once. Note on this clone: Its antigen is currently unknown.

Study findings and constraints: Recipient marrow showed GvH clones, some seen first in ileum or blood.

This TCR derives from a human donor who received an intestinal transplant. The chain combines TRBV29-1 with TRBJ1-2; D is perhaps TRBD1 (6 bases). The input for sequencing was unstimulated CD8+ T cells sorted from spleen or lymph node cells, taken before intestinal transplant. In DNA form, the CDR3 reads TGCAGCGTTGTGGTCTCGGGGGGCCGGGGGAAGGGCTACACCTTC. It encodes CSVVVSGGRGKGYTF.